The present T cell receptor beta chain was sequenced within a study of blood T cell repertoires in COVID-19. The wider study: Whether acute or convalescent, the COVID-19 samples came from the United States, Italy and Spain. T cells, B-cell-depleted T cells, or PBMCs provided the cDNA or gDNA that served as material.

In the authors' workflow: Cell counts per sample came from amplifying reference gene primers. Data came from immunoSEQ multiplex PCR; TCRdb stores just in-frame clones and leaves some out. V and J calls and clone size come straight from that table; D and trimming were deduced from the DNA. The table includes 200,000 to 250,000 clones, about 82% detected once. While infection was still active, Seattle patients were enrolled and then followed longitudinally. The CDR3 spans 15 residues. Trimming took off 4 bases at V and 3 bases at J, with 16 bases between the two ends. CDR1 and CDR2 from the germline V gene are KGHSH and LQKENI.

The receptor was isolated from a woman older than 75 with COVID-19, enrolled during active disease. V usage is TRBV18 and J usage is TRBJ2-7, with D tentatively TRBD1 (6 bases). Sequenced material: peripheral blood. This chain's CDR3 is CASSQQGWGYYEQYF. Written as DNA, the CDR3 is TGTGCCAGCTCACAGCAGGGGTGGGGATACTACGAGCAGTACTTC.